The rows below give T cell receptor beta chains drawn from one sample of a study of identical twins. TCRdb re-called the 5' RACE reads with MiXCR, one entry per CDR3 protein. The repertoire consists of 300,000 to 400,000 distinct CDR3 sequences, with 9% occurring once and the leading ten covering roughly 8.7%. The sequencing input was naive T cells sorted from blood. The receptors were sampled from a woman aged 50 to 60 in good health. The conserved cysteine and the conserved F or W are not part of the CDR3 here. Each record gives: V gene, clone size, CDR3 protein. Clone size is not always given. Where it is, it says once, few, many or a class for expanded clones.

V gene: TRBV6-1; clone size: few; CDR3 protein: ASAHRADNQPQH
V gene: TRBV12-3/TRBV12-4; clone size: NA; CDR3 protein: ASIGRGGYGYT
V gene: TRBV5-1; clone size: few; CDR3 protein: ASQPGGSGQETQY
V gene: TRBV12-3/TRBV12-4; clone size: many; CDR3 protein: ASSRELETQY
V gene: TRBV21-1; clone size: few; CDR3 protein: ASPRDSHGKF
V gene: TRBV5-1; clone size: many; CDR3 protein: ASSLEAGELF
V gene: TRBV5-1; clone size: few; CDR3 protein: ASSPELRAVGTGELF
V gene: TRBV4-2; clone size: few; CDR3 protein: ASSQDDGGLAVESSSYNEQF
V gene: TRBV25-1; clone size: many; CDR3 protein: ASSSRGAQNIQY
V gene: TRBV9; clone size: many; CDR3 protein: ASSPSGGGNTIY
V gene: TRBV12-2; clone size: many; CDR3 protein: ASLYPGLAGFPAKNIQY
V gene: TRBV12-5; clone size: few; CDR3 protein: ASASPRQGGNQPQH
V gene: TRBV12-3/TRBV12-4; clone size: NA; CDR3 protein: ASGRGREGTDTQY
V gene: TRBV5-1; clone size: few; CDR3 protein: ASSPKLAADFSTDTQY
V gene: TRBV2; clone size: few; CDR3 protein: ASSERTPYQETQY
V gene: TRBV29-1; clone size: NA; CDR3 protein: SVGHGGGDTQY
V gene: TRBV20-1; clone size: few; CDR3 protein: SAREATGGFGEQF
V gene: TRBV6-5; clone size: NA; CDR3 protein: ASSREGSNQPQH
V gene: TRBV7-8; clone size: few; CDR3 protein: ASSPRPGPLGTEAF
V gene: TRBV24-1; clone size: NA; CDR3 protein: ATSDGVDNSPLH
V gene: TRBV5-1; clone size: many; CDR3 protein: ASRAGAHTNNEQF
V gene: TRBV5-1; clone size: many; CDR3 protein: ASSLGGQGHGYT
V gene: TRBV30; clone size: few; CDR3 protein: ACDGVLVYEQY
V gene: TRBV5-1; clone size: NA; CDR3 protein: ASRIDSRWDNEQF
V gene: TRBV7-9; clone size: few; CDR3 protein: ASSARRLAGGSPIEQF
V gene: TRBV18; clone size: NA; CDR3 protein: ASSPDLAGGKETQY
V gene: TRBV29-1; clone size: many; CDR3 protein: SVSREGDTQY
V gene: TRBV11-1; clone size: NA; CDR3 protein: ASSHQAGGLNEQF
V gene: TRBV27; clone size: many; CDR3 protein: ASRRGAEAF
V gene: TRBV14; clone size: NA; CDR3 protein: ASSQDMQYNNTGELF
V gene: TRBV6-6; clone size: few; CDR3 protein: ATSDPDQETQY
V gene: TRBV4-1; clone size: NA; CDR3 protein: ASSQDGTGDYEQY